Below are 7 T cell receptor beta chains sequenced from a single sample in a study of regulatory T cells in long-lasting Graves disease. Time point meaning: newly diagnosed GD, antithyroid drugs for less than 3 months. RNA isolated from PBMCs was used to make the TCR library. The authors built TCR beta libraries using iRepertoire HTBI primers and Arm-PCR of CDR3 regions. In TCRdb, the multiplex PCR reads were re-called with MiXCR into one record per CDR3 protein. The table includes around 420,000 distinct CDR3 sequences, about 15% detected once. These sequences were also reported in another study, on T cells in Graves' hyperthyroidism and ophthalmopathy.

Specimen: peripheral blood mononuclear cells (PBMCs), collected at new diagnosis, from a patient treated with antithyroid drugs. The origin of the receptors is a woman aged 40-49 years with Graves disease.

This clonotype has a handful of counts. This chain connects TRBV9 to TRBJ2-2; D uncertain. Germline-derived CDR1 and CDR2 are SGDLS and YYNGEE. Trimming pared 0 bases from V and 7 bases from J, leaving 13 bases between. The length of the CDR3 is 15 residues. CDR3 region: CASSVATRLLGELFF. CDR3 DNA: TGTGCCAGCAGCGTAGCTACGAGGCTGCTCGGGGAGCTGTTTTTT.

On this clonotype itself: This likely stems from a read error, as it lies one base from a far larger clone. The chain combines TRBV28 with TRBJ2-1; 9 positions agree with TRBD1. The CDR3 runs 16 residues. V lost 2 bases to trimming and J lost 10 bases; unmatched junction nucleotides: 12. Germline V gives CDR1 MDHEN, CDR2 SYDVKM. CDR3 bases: TGTGCCAGCAGTTTAGGTCCCTCACAGGGGGCAGGCGAGCAGTTCTTC. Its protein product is CASSLGPSQGAGEQFF.

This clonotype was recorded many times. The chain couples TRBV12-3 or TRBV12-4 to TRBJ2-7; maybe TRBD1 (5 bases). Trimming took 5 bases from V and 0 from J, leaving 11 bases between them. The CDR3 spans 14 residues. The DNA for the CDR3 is TGTGCCAGCAGTAAAACAGGTTACTCCTACGAGCAGTACTTC. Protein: CASSKTGYSYEQYF.

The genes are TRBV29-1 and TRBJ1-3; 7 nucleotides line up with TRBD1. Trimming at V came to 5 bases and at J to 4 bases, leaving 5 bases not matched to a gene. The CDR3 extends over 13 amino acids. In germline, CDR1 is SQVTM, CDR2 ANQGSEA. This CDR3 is CSVRGRGGNTIYF. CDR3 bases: TGCAGCGTTCGTGGCAGGGGGGGAAACACCATATATTTT.

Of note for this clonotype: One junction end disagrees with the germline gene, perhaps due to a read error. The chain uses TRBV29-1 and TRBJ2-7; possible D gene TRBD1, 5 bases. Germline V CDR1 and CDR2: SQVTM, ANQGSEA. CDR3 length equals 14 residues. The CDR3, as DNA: TGCAGCGTTGAAGGATGGGGCGGCTCCTACGGGCAGTACTTC. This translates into CSVEGWGGSYGQYF.

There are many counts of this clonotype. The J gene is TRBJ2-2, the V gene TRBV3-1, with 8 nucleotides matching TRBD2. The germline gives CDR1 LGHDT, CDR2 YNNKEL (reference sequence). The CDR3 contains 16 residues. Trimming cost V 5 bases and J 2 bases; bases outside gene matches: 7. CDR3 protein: CASSSLAGRNTGELFF. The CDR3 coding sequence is TGTGCCAGCAGCTCTTTAGCGGGAAGAAACACCGGGGAGCTGTTTTTT.

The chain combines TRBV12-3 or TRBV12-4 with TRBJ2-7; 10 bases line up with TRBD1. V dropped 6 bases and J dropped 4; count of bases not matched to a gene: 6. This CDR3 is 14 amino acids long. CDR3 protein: CASSETGQGYEQYV. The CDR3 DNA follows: TGTGCCAGCAGCGAAACGGGACAGGGGTACGAGCAGTACGTC.